This T cell receptor beta chain was captured in a study of cytomegalovirus exposure and HLA in healthy donors. The PCR was carried out with 60 Vbeta primers and 13 Jbeta primers. Some clones are missing from TCRdb's copy, which holds only in-frame ones; the method was immunoSEQ multiplex PCR. This table has fewer than 150,000 clones, 60% to 85% appearing once. General observations from the study: One cluster of highly shared sequence variants probably arose as a sequencing artifact. Cytomegalovirus status, reportedly, was diagnosed with high specificity and sensitivity by the classifier. The study carried out a later analysis of TCR beta sequences. It associated around 17,000 of them with specific HLA alleles at a false discovery rate of 0.05.

The V gene lost 0 bases and the J gene lost 1 base, with 9 bases spanning the gap. Germline CDR1 SQVTM, CDR2 ANQGSEA. The CDR3 covers 15 residues. As to this clone: Its antigen remains unknown.

The receptor's source is a man in his forties or fifties in good health and CMV-seropositive. The V gene is TRBV29-1, the J gene TRBJ2-2; D is perhaps TRBD1 (5 bases). Source material: PBMCs. The CDR3 nucleotides read TGCAGCGTTGAAGAGAGTACAGGGAACACCGGGGAGCTGTTTTTT. Amino acids: CSVEESTGNTGELFF.